These 5 T cell receptor beta chains were sequenced from one sample in a study of blood T cell repertoires in COVID-19 (dated by TCRdb to 2018 to 2020). The library was generated by the immunoSEQ multiplex PCR assay. Imported from immuneACCESS, the table was reduced by TCRdb to in-frame sequences with V and J called. These copies leave out some clones; in studies compared against another copy, an unresolved V gene accounts for under half, and the cause of the remainder is not known. This sample comprises around 190,000 clones, 86% of them detected only once. The top ten hold 5.6% of the sample. Sequencing input: PBMCs or T cells enriched from blood (not recorded which). Every receptor here comes from a man aged 40-55 years with acute COVID-19.

This clone was counted at least ten times. The gene calls are TRBV5-4 and TRBJ2-3; tentative D call: TRBD2 (7 bases). Trimming removed 4 bases at V and 4 bases at J, with 19 bases between. Germline V gene sequence: CDR1 SGHNT, CDR2 YYREEE (reference sequence). The CDR3 runs to 16 residues. As DNA, the CDR3 is TGTGCCAGCAGCAATGGAGGGGGGAGGGGGGCAGATACGCAGTATTTT. Protein product: CASSNGGGRGADTQYF.

This sequence joins TRBV28 and TRBJ2-7; D uncertain. The CDR3 runs 14 residues. Trimming removed 3 bases at V and 4 bases at J, with 13 bases between. Germline V lookup: CDR1 MDHEN, CDR2 SYDVKM. CDR3 sequence (DNA): TGTGCCAGCAGTTTCACCCAGGATGGTTACGAGCAGTACTTC. Its protein is CASSFTQDGYEQYF.

This chain links TRBV27 with TRBJ1-1, with D hard to call. V was cut by 5 bases and J by 5 bases, with 15 bases left in between. Per the germline V gene, CDR1 is MNHEY and CDR2 is SMNVEV (reference sequence). This CDR3 region has 14 residues. CDR3 bases: TGTGCCAGCAGTCCCGGCTGGGGAGGTACTGAAGCTTTCTTT. Protein: CASSPGWGGTEAFF.

The CDR3, as DNA: TGTGCCAGCAGCTGGACTCTCGCGAACACCGGGGAGCTGTTTTTT. Protein product: CASSWTLANTGELFF. The chain has TRBV27 and TRBJ2-2; tentative D call: TRBD2 (5 bases). The CDR3 has 15 residues. The germline V gene has CDR1 MNHEY and CDR2 SMNVEV (reference sequence). Trimming took off 6 bases at V and 0 bases at J, with 11 bases between the two ends.

The genes are TRBV4-2 and TRBJ1-1; unclear D gene. This CDR3 region has 14 residues. Germline V CDR1 and CDR2: LGHNA, YNFKEQ. Trimming removed 2 bases at V and 1 base at J, with 8 bases between. CDR3 DNA: TGTGCCAGCAGCCAAATCGGTGGGAACACTGAAGCTTTCTTT. Translation gives CASSQIGGNTEAFF.